This TCR beta chain was documented in a study of memory CD4+ T cells and cytomegalovirus serostatus. J gave up 3 bases and V 5 bases, and 3 bases lay outside the gene matches. The CDR3 sequence is 13 residues long. The V gene's germline CDR1 is SGHVS and CDR2 FNYEAQ. Findings and caveats of the study: The CMV-associated TCR signature appears largely within the CD4+ memory repertoire.

As concerns this clone: What it binds is unknown.

Generated by immunoSEQ multiplex PCR, the TCRdb table keeps only in-frame clones and is missing some. The table includes about 57,000 clones, more than 60% detected once. Single viable CD3+CD4+CD8-CD45RO+ cells were sorted as the memory CD4+ T cells. Source material: memory CD4+ T cells from blood. This chain joins TRBV7-6 and TRBJ1-1; TRBD1 agrees at 7 bases. The TCR sequence derives from an adult in good health and CMV-seronegative. The CDR3 here is CASSNTGDTEAFF. Here the CDR3 DNA reads TGTGCCAGCAGCAACACAGGGGACACTGAAGCTTTCTTT.